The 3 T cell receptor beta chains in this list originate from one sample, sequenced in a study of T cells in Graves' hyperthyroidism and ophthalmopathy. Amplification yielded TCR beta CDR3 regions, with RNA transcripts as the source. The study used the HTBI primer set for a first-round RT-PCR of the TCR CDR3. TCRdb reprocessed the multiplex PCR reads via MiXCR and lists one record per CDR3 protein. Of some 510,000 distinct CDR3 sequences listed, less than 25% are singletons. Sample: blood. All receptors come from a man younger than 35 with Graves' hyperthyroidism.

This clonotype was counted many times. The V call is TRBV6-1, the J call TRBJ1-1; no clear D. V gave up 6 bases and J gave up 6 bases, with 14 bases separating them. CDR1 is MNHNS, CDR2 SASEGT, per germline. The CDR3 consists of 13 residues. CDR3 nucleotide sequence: TGTGCCAGCAGGAAGGTAGAACACCCTGAAGCTTTCTTT. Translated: CASRKVEHPEAFF.

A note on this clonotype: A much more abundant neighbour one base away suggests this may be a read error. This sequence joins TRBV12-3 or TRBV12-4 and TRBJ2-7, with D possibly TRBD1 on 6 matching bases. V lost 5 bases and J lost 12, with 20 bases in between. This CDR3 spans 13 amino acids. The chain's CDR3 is CASSPQGFGGPYF. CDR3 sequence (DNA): TGTGCCAGCAGTCCCCAAGGATTTGGGGGCCCGTACTTC.

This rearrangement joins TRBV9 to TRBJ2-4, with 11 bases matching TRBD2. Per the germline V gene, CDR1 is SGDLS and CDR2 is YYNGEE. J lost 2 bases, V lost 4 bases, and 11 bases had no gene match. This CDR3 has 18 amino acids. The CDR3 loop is CASSPRGLAGGPKNIQYF. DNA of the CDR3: TGTGCCAGCAGCCCGAGGGGCCTAGCGGGGGGTCCCAAAAACATTCAGTACTTC.